The clone carrying this T cell receptor (beta chain) has at least ten counts. The CDR3 covers 17 residues. These data come from a study of T cells after yellow fever vaccination. Study-level information: It was SMART-Seq v4 Ultra Low Input that prepared the fractions with low cell numbers. General study findings and limits: Researchers noted that a small share of clonotypes showed up in both CD4 and CD8 compartments. The study found a weaker secondary response that peaked faster, day 5 versus 15.

TCRdb redid the calling of the 5' RACE reads with MiXCR, one entry per CDR3 protein. The sample contains 40,000 to 50,000 distinct CDR3 sequences, 6.8% of which appear only once. V is TRBV21-1 and J is TRBJ2-1; TRBD2 is the table's D call, not checked against the DNA. TRBV21-1 is a recognized pseudogene. The sample consisted of CD8+ T cells not binding an NS4B(214-222) dextramer, sorted from PBMCs, taken 45 days after the yellow fever booster vaccination. This sequence was found in a man younger than 45 who received the YFV17D yellow fever vaccine. The CDR3 reads CASSKDPRLAVWGEQFF. Written as DNA, the CDR3 is TGTGCCAGCAGCAAAGATCCTCGACTAGCGGTGTGGGGAGAGCAGTTCTTC.